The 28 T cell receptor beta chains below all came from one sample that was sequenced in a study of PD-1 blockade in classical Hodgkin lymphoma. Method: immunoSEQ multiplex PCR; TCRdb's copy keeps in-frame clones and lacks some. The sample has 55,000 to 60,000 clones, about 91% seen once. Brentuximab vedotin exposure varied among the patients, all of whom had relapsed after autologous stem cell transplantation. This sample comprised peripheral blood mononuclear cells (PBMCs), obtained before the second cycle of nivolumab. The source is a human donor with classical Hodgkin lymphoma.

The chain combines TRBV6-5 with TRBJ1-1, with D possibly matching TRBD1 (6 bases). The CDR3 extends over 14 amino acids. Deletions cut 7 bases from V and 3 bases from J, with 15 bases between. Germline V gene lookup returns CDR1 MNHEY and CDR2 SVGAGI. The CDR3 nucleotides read TGTGCCAGCATGGCACTCAGGGGCTACACTGAAGCTTTCTTT. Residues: CASMALRGYTEAFF.

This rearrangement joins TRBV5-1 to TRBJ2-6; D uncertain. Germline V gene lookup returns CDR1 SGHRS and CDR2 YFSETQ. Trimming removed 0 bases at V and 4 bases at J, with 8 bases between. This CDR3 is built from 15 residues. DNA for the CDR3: TGCGCCAGCAGCTTGGAGAGTTACGGGGCCAACGTCCTGACTTTC. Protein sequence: CASSLESYGANVLTF.

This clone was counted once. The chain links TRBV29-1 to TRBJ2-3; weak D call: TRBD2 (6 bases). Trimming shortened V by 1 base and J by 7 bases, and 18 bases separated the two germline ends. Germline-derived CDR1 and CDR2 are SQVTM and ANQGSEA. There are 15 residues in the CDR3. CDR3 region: CSVEVADEGGYTQYF. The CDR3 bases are TGCAGCGTTGAAGTTGCGGATGAGGGAGGTTATACGCAGTATTTT.

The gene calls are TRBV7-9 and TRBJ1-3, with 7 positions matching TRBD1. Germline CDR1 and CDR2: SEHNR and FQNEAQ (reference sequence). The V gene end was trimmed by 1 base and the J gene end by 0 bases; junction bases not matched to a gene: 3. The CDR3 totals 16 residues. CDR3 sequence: CASSLERQGSGNTIYF. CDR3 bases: TGTGCCAGCAGCTTAGAGAGACAGGGCTCTGGAAACACCATATATTTT.

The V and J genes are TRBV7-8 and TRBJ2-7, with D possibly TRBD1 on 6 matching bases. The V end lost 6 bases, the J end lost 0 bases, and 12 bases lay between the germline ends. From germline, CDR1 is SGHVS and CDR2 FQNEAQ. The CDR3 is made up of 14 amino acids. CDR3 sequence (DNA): TGTGCCAGCAGTTTCACAGGGTCCTCCTACGAGCAGTACTTC. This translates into CASSFTGSSYEQYF.

CDR3 amino acids: CASSDSPGQGTSGANVLTF. The DNA of the CDR3 is TGTGCCAGCAGCGACTCACCGGGACAGGGCACCTCTGGGGCCAACGTCCTGACTTTC. The chain is built from TRBV9 and TRBJ2-6; 9 nucleotides match TRBD1. The CDR3 totals 19 residues. CDR1 is SGDLS, CDR2 YYNGEE, per germline. The junction had 10 bases not matched to a gene; V was cut back by 3 bases and J by 0 bases.

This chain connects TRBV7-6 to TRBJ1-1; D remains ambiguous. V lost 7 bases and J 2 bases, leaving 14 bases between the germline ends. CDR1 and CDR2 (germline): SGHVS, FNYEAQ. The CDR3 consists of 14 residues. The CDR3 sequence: CASIPTQANTEAFF. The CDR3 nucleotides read TGTGCCAGCATCCCGACTCAGGCAAACACTGAAGCTTTCTTT.

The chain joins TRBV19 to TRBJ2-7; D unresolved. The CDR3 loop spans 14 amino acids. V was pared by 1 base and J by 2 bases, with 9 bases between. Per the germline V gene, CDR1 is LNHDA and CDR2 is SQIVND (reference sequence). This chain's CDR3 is CASSIASLAYEQYF. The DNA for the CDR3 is TGTGCCAGTAGTATAGCGAGTCTGGCCTACGAGCAGTACTTC.

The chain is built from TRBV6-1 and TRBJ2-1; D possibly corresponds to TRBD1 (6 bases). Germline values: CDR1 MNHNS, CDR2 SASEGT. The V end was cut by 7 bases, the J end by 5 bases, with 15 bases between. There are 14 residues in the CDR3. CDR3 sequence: CASNKRDKNNEQFF. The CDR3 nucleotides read TGTGCCAGCAACAAACGGGACAAAAACAATGAGCAGTTCTTC.

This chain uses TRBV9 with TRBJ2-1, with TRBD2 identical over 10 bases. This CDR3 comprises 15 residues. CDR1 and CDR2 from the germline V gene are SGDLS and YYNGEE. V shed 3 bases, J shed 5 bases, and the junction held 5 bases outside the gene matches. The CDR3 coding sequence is TGTGCCAGCAGCGGGACTAGCGGTGCGGACAATGAGCAGTTCTTC. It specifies CASSGTSGADNEQFF.

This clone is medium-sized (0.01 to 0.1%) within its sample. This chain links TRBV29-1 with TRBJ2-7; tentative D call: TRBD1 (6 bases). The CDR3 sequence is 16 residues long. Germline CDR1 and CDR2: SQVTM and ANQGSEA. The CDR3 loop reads CSVMGSGGTPSYEQYF. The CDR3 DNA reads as TGCAGTGTAATGGGGTCCGGTGGGACACCCTCCTACGAGCAGTACTTC.

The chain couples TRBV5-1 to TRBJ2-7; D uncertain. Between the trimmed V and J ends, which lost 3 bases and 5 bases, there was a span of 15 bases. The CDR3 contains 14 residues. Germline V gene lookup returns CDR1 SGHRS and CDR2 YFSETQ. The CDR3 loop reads CASSSPGPPDEQYF. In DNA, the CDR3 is TGCGCCAGCAGCTCCCCGGGCCCTCCGGACGAGCAGTACTTC.

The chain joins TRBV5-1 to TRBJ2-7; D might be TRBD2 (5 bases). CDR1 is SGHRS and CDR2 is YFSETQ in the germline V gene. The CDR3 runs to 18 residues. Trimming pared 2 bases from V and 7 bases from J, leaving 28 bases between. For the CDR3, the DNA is TGCGCCAGCAGCTTTCCTCTACTTGACCTCCCCTGGGGAGATGAGCAGTACTTC. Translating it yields CASSFPLLDLPWGDEQYF.

The CDR3 sequence: CASSPPDLRIPYEQYF. The CDR3 DNA sequence: TGTGCCAGCAGCCCACCCGATCTCCGAATACCCTACGAGCAGTACTTC. This chain uses TRBV28 with TRBJ2-7; D call uncertain. Germline V gives CDR1 MDHEN, CDR2 SYDVKM. The V and J ends lost 6 bases and 2 bases respectively, with 20 bases between them. The CDR3 loop spans 16 amino acids.

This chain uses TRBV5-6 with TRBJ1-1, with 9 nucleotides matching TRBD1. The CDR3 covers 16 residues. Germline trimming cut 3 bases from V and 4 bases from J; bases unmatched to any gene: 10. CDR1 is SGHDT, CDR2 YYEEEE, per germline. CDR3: CASSWGTGTMGTEAFF. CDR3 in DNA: TGTGCCAGCAGCTGGGGGACAGGGACAATGGGCACTGAAGCTTTCTTT.

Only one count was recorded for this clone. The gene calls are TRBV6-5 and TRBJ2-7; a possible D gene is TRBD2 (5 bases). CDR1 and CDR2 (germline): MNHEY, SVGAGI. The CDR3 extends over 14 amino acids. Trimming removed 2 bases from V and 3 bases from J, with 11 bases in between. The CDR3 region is CASSYGGGYYEQYF. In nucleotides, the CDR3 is TGTGCCAGCAGTTACGGAGGAGGCTACTACGAGCAGTACTTC.

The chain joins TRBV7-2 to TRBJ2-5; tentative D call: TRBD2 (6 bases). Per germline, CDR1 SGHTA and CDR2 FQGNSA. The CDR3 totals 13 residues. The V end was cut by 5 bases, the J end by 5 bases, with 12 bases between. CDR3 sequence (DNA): TGTGCCAGCAGCGAAGCAGGGAGGGAGACCCAGTACTTC. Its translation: CASSEAGRETQYF.

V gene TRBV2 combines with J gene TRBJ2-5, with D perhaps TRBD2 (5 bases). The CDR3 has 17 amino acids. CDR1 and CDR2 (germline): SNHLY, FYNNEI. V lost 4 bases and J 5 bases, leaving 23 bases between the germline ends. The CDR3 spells CASSVVKDTGSLETQYF. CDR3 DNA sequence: TGTGCCAGCAGTGTCGTAAAAGACACGGGGTCGTTGGAGACCCAGTACTTC.

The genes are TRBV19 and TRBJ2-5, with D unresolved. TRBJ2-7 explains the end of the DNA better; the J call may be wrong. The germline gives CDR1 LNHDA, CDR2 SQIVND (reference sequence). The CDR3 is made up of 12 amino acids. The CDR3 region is CASSIAYGEQYF. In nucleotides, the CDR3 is TGTGCCAGTAGTATAGCTTACGGCGAGCAGTACTTC.

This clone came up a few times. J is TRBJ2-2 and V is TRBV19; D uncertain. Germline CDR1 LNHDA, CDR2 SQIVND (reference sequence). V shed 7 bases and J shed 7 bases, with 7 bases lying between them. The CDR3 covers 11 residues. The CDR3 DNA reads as TGTGCCAGTACGTCCAACGGGGAGCTGTTTTTT. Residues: CASTSNGELFF.

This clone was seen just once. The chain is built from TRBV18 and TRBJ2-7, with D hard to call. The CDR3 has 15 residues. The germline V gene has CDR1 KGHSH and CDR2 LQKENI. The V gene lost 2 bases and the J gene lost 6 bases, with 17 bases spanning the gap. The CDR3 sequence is CASSPLAEPHGEQYF. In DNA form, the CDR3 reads TGTGCCAGCTCACCATTGGCGGAGCCTCACGGCGAGCAGTACTTC.

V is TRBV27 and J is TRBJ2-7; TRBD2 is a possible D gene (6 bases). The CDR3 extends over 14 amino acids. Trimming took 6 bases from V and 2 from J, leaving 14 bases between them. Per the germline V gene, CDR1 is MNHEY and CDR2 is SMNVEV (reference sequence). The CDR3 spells CASSQTSGAYEQYF. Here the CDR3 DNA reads TGTGCCAGCAGCCAGACTAGTGGCGCCTACGAGCAGTACTTC.

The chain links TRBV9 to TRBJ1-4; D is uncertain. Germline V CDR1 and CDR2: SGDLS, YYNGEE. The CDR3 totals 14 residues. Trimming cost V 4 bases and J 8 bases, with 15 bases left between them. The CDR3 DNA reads TGTGCCAGCAGCCCCTTACGGTCGACAGAAAAACTGTTTTTT. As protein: CASSPLRSTEKLFF.

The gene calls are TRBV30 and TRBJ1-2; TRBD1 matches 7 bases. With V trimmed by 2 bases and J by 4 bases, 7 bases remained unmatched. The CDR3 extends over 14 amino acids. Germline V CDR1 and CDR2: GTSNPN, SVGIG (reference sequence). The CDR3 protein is CAWSRRGRIYGYTF. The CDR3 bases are TGTGCCTGGAGTCGTAGGGGGCGCATCTATGGCTACACCTTC.

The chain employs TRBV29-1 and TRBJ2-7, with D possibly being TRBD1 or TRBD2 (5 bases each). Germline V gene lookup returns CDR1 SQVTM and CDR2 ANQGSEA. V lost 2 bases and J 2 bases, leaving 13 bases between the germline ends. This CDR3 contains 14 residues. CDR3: CSVEMRGVPYEQYF. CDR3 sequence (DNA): TGCAGCGTTGAAATGCGAGGGGTTCCCTACGAGCAGTACTTC.

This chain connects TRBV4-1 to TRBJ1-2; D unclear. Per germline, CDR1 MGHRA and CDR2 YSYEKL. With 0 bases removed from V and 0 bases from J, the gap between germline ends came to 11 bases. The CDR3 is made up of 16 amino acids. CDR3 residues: CASSQDPGLTNYGYTF. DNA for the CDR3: TGCGCCAGCAGCCAAGATCCCGGACTGACTAACTATGGCTACACCTTC.

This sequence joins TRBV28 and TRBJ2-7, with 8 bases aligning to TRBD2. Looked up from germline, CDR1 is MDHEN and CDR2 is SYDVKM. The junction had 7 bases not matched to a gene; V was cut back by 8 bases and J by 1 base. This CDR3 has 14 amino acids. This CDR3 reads CASGKTSASYEQYF. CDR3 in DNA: TGTGCCAGCGGGAAGACTAGCGCGTCCTACGAGCAGTACTTC.

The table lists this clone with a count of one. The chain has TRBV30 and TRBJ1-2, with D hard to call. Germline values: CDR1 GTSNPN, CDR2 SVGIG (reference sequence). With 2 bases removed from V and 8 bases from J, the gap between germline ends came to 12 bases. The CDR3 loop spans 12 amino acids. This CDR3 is CAWSLGTGGYTF. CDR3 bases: TGTGCCTGGAGTCTGGGTACGGGGGGCTACACCTTC.